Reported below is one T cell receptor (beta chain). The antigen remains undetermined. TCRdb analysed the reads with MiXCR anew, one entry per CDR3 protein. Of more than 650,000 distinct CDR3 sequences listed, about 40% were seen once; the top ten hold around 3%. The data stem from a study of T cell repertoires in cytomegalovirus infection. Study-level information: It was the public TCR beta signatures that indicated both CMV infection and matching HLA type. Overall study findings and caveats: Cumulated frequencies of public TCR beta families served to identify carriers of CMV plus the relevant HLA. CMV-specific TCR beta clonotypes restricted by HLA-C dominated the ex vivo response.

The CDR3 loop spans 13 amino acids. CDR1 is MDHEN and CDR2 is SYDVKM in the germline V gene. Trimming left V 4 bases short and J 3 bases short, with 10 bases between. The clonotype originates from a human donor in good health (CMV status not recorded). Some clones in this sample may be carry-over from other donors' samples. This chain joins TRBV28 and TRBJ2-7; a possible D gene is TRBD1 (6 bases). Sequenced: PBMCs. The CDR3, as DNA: TGTGCCAGCAGTTGGGGACAAAACTACGAGCAGTACTTC. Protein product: CASSWGQNYEQYF.